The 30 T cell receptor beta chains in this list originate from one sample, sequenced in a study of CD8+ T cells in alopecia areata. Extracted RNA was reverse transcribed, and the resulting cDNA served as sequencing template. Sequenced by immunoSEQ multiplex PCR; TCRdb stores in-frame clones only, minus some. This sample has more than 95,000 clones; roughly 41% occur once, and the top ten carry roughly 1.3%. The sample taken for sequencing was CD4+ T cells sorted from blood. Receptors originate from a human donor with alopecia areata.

The CDR3 sequence: CASSQEGASTEAFF. For the CDR3, the DNA is TGCGCCAGCAGCCAAGAAGGAGCGTCCACTGAAGCTTTCTTT. The chain links TRBV4-3 to TRBJ1-1; D not resolved. Germline V gene data show CDR1 as LGHNA and CDR2 as YSLEER. V was pared by 0 bases and J by 4 bases, with 9 bases between. CDR3 size: 14 residues.

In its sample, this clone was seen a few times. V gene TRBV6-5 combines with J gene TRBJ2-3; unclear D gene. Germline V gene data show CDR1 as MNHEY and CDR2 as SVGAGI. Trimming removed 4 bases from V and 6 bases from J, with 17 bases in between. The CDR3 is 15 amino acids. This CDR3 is CASSSRVVQRDTQYF. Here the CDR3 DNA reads TGTGCCAGCAGTTCCCGAGTGGTCCAAAGGGATACGCAGTATTTT.

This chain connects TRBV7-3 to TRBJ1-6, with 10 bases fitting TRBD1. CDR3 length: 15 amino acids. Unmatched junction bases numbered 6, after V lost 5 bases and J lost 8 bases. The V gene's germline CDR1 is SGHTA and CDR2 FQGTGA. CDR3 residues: CASSQYGTGDSPLHF. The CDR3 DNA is TGTGCCAGCAGCCAATACGGGACAGGGGATTCACCCCTCCACTTT.

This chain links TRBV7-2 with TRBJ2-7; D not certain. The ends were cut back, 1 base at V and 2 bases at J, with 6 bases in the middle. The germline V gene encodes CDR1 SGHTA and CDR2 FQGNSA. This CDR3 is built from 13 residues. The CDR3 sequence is CASSLGRTYEQYF. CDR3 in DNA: TGTGCCAGCAGCTTAGGACGGACCTACGAGCAGTACTTC.

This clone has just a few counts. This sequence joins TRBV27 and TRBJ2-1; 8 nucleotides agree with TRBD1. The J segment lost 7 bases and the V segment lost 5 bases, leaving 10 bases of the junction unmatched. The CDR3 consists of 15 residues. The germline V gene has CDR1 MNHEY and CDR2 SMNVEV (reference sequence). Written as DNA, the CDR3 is TGTGCCAGCAGTGGTATCAGGGGGCGCCTAAATGAGCAGTTCTTC. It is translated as CASSGIRGRLNEQFF.

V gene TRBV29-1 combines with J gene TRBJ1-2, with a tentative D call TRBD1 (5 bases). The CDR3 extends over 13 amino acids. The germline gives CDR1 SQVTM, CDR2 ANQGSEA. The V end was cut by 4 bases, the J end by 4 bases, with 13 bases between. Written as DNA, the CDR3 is TGCAGCGTTGCGTCCAGGGCTCTCTATGGCTACACCTTC. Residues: CSVASRALYGYTF.

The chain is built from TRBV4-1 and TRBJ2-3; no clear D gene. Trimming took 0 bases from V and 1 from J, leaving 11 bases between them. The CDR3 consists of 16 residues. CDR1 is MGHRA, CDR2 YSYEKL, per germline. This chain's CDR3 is CASSQDQGPGTDTQYF. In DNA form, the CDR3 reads TGCGCCAGCAGCCAAGATCAAGGGCCCGGCACAGATACGCAGTATTTT.

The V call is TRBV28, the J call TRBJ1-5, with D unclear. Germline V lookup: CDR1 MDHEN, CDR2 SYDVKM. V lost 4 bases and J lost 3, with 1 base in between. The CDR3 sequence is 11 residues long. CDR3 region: CASSYNQPQHF. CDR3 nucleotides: TGTGCCAGCAGTTACAATCAGCCCCAGCATTTT.

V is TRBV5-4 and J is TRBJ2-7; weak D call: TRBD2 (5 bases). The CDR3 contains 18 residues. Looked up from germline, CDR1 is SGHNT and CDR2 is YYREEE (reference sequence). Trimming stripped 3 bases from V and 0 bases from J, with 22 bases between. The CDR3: CASSSSLIGSGASYEQYF. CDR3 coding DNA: TGTGCCAGCAGCTCATCACTTATTGGGAGCGGAGCCTCCTACGAGCAGTACTTC.

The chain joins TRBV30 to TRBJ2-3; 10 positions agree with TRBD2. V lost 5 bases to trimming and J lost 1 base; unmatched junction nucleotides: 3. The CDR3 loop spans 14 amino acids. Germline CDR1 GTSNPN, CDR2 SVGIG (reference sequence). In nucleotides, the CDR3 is TGTGCCTGGGAGCGGGGGGGCCGCACAGATACGCAGTATTTT. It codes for CAWERGGRTDTQYF. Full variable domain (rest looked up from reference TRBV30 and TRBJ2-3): SQTIHQWPATLVQPVGSPLSLECTVEGTSNPNLYWYRQAAGRGLQLLFYSVGIGQISSEVPQNLSASRPQDRQFILSSKKLLLSDSGFYLCAWERGGRTDTQYFGPGTRLTVL.

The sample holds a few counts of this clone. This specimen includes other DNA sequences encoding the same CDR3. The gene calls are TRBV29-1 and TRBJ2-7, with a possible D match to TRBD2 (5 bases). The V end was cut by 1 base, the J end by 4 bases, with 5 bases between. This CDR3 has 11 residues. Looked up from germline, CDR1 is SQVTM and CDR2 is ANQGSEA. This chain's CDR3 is CSVEAGYEQYF. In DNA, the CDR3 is TGCAGCGTTGAAGCGGGGTACGAGCAGTACTTC.

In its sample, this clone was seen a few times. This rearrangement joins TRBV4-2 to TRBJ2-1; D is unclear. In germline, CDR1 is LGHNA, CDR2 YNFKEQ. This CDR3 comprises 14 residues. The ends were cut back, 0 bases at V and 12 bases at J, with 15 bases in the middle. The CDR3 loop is CASSQDPERGWQFF. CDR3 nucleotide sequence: TGTGCCAGCAGCCAAGATCCGGAGCGAGGATGGCAGTTCTTC.

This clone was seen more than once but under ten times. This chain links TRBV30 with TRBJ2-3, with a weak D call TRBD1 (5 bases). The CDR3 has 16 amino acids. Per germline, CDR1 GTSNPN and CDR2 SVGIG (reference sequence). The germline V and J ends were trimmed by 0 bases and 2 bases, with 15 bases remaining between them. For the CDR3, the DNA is TGTGCCTGGAGTGTTCAAGGGGCTATACCCACAGATACGCAGTATTTT. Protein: CAWSVQGAIPTDTQYF.

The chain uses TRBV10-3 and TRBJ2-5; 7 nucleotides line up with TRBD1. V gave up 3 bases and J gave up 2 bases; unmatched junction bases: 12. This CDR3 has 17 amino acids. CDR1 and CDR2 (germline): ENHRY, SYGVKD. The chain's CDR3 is CAISDPTWSDRQETQYF. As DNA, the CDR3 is TGTGCCATCAGTGACCCCACCTGGTCGGACAGGCAAGAGACCCAGTACTTC.

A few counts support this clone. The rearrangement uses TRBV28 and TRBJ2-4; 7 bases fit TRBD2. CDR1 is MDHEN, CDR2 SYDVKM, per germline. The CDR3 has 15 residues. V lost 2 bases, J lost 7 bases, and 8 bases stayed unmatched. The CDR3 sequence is CASSLLGAGFNIQYF. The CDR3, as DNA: TGTGCCAGCAGTTTACTAGGAGCGGGATTCAACATTCAGTACTTC. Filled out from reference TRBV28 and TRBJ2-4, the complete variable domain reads DVKVTQSSRYLVKRTGEKVFLECVQDMDHENMFWYRQDPGLGLRLIYFSYDVKMKEKGDIPEGYSVSREKKERFSLILESASTNQTSMYLCASSLLGAGFNIQYFGAGTRLSVL.

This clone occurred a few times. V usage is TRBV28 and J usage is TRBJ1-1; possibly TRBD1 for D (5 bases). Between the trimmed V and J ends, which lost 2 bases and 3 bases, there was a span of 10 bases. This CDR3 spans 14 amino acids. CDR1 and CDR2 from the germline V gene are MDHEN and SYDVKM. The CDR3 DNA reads TGTGCCAGCAGTTTAGGCGGGACCCACACTGAAGCTTTCTTT. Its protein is CASSLGGTHTEAFF.

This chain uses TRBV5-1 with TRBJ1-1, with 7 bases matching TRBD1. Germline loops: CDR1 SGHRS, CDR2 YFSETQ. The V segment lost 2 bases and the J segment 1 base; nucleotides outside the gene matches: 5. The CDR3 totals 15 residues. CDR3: CASSFRDSENTEAFF. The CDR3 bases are TGCGCCAGCAGCTTCCGGGACAGCGAGAACACTGAAGCTTTCTTT.

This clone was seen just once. The CDR3 reads CSVQLTGIYEQYF. In DNA, the CDR3 is TGCAGCGTTCAACTTACAGGGATTTACGAGCAGTACTTC. V usage is TRBV29-1 and J usage is TRBJ2-5; TRBD1 might be the D (6 bases). The J call is in doubt because the DNA end fits TRBJ2-7 better. Germline CDR1 and CDR2: SQVTM and ANQGSEA. This CDR3 comprises 13 residues.

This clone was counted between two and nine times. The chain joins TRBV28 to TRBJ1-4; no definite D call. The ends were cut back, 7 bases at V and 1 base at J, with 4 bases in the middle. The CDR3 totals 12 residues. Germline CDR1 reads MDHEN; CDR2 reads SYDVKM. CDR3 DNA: TGTGCCAGCACAGTAACTAATGAAAAACTGTTTTTT. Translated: CASTVTNEKLFF.

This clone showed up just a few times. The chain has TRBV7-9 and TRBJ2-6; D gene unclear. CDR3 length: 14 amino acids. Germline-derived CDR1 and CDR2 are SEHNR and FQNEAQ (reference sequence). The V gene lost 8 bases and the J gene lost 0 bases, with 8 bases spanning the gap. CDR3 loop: CASDESSGANVLTF. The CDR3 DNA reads TGTGCCAGCGACGAGAGCTCTGGGGCCAACGTCCTGACTTTC.

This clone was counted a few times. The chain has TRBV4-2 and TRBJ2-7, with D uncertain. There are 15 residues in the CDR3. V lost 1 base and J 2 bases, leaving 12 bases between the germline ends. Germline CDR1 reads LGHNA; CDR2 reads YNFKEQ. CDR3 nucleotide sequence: TGTGCCAGCAGCCAAGCCCAATCTTCCACCTACGAGCAGTACTTC. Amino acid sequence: CASSQAQSSTYEQYF.

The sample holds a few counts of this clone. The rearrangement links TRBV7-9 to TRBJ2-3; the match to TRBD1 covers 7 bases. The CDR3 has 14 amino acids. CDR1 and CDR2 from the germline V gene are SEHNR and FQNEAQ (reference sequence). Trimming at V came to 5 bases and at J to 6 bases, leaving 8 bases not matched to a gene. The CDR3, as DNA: TGTGCCAGCAGCATAAGACAGGGTGGGGATACGCAGTATTTT. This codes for CASSIRQGGDTQYF.

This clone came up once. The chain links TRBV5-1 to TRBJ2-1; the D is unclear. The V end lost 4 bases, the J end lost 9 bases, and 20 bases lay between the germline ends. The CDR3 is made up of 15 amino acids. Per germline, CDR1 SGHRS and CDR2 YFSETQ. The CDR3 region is CASSQGSMGSGEQFF. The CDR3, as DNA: TGCGCCAGCAGCCAAGGAAGTATGGGCTCGGGTGAGCAGTTCTTC.

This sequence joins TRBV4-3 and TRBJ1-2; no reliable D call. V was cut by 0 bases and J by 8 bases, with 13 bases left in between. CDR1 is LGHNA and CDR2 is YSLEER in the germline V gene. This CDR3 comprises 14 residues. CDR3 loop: CASSQDTRWLGYTF. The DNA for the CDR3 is TGCGCCAGCAGCCAAGACACAAGGTGGTTGGGCTACACCTTC.

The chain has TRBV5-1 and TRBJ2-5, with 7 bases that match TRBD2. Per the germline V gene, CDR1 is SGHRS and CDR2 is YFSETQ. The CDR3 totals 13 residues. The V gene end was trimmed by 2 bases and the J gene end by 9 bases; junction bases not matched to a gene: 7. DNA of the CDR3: TGCGCCAGCAGCTTCGGTCCTGGGGGGGCCCAGTACTTC. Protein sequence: CASSFGPGGAQYF.

As DNA, the CDR3 is TGTGCCAGCAGACCTAGGGGAAGCAATCAGCCCCAGCATTTT. Residues: CASRPRGSNQPQHF. This chain joins TRBV27 and TRBJ1-5, with TRBD1 as a possible D gene (5 bases). The CDR3 is 14 amino acids. Trimming pared 6 bases from V and 1 base from J, leaving 10 bases between. The germline V gene encodes CDR1 MNHEY and CDR2 SMNVEV (reference sequence).

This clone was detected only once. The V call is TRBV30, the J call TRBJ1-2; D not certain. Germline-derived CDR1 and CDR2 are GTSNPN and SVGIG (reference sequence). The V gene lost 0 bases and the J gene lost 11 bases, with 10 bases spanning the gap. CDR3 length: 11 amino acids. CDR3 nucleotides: TGTGCCTGGAGTGTACTATCGTCATACACCTTC. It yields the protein CAWSVLSSYTF.

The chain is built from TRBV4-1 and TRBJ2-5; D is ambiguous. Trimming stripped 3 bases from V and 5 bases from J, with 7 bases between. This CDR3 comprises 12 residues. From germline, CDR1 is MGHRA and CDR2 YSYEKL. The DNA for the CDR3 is TGCGCCAGCAGCCATGTATACGAGACCCAGTACTTC. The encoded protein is CASSHVYETQYF.

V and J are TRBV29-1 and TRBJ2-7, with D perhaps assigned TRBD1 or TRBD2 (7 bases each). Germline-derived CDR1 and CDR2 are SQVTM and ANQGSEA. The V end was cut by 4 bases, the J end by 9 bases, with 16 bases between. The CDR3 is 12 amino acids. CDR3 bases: TGCAGCGTTGCGGGACAGCCGGGGGGGCAGTACTTC. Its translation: CSVAGQPGGQYF.

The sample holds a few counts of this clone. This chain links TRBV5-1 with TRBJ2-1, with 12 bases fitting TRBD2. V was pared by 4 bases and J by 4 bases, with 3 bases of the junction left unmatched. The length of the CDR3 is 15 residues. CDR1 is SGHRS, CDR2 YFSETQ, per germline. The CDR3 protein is CASSPLAGGYNEQFF. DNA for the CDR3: TGCGCCAGCAGCCCACTAGCGGGAGGTTACAATGAGCAGTTCTTC.